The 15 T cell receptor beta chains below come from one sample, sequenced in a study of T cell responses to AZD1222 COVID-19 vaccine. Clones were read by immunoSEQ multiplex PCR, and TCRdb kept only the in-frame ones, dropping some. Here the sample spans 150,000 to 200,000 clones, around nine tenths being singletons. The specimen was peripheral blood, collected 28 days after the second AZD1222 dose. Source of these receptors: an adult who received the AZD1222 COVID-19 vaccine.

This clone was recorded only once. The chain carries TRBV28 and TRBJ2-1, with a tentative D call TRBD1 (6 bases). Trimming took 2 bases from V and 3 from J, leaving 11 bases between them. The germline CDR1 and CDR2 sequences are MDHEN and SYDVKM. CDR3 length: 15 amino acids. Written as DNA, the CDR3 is TGTGCCAGCAGTTTAGGGGTCAGGGGCTACAATGAGCAGTTCTTC. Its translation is CASSLGVRGYNEQFF.

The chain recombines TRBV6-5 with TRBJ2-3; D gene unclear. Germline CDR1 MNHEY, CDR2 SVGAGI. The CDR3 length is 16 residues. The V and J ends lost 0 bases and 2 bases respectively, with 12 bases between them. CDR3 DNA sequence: TGTGCCAGCAGTTACTCGAATCGCCGGGCCACAGATACGCAGTATTTT. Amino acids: CASSYSNRRATDTQYF.

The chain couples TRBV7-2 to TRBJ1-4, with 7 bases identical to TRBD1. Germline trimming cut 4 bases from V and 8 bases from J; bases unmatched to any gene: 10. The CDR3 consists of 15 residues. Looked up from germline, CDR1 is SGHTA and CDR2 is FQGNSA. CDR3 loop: CASSSPTGWHEKLFF. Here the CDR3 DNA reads TGTGCCAGCAGCTCCCCGACAGGGTGGCACGAAAAACTGTTTTTT. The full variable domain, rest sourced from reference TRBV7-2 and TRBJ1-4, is GAGVSQSPSNKVTEKGKDVELRCDPISGHTALYWYRQSLGQGLEFLIYFQGNSAPDKSGLPSDRFSAERTGGSVSTLTIQRTQQEDSAVYLCASSSPTGWHEKLFFGSGTQLSVL.

The CDR3 DNA is TGTGCCAGCAGTTCAGAGGGGGACAGGAGCTATGGCTACACCTTC. Translation gives CASSSEGDRSYGYTF. V is TRBV28 and J is TRBJ1-2, with TRBD1 matching over 8 bases. This CDR3 has 15 residues. Looked up from germline, CDR1 is MDHEN and CDR2 is SYDVKM. J gave up 4 bases and V 4 bases, and 8 bases lay outside the gene matches.

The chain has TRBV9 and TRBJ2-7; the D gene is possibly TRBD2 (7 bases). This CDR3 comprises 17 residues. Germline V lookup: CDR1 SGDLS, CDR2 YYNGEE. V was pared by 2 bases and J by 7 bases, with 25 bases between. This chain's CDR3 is CASSVTSAGASEGEQYF. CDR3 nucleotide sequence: TGTGCCAGCAGCGTCACGAGCGCGGGGGCCTCGGAGGGGGAGCAGTACTTC.

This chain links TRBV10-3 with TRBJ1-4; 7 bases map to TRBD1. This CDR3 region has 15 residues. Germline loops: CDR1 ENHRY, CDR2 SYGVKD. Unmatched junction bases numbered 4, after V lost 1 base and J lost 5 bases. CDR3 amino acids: CAISELTGENEKLFF. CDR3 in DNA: TGTGCCATCAGTGAGTTAACAGGGGAGAATGAAAAACTGTTTTTT.

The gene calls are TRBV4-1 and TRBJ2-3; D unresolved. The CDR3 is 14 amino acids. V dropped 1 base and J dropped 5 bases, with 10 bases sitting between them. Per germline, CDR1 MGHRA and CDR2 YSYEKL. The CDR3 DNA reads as TGCGCCAGCAGCCAAGGCGAAATAGGAGATACGCAGTATTTT. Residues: CASSQGEIGDTQYF.

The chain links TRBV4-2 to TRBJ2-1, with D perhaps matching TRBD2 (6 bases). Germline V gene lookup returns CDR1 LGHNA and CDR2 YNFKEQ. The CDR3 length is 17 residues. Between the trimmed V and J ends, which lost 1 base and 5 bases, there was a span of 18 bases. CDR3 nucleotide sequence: TGTGCCAGCAGCCAAGTTGGGGGGTCGTCCCCCAACAATGAGCAGTTCTTC. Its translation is CASSQVGGSSPNNEQFF.

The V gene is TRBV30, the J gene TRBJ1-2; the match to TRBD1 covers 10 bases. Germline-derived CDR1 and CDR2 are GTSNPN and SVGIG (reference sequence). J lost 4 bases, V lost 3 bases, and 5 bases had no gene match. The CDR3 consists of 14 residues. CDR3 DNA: TGTGCCTGGAGCCCGGGACAGGGGTTCTATGGCTACACCTTC. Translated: CAWSPGQGFYGYTF.

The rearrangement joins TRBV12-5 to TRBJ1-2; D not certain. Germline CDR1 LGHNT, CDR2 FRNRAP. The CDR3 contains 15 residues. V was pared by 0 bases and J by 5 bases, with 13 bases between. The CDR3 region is CASGLVHGNGYGYTF. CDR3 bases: TGTGCTAGTGGTTTGGTACACGGGAATGGATATGGCTACACCTTC.

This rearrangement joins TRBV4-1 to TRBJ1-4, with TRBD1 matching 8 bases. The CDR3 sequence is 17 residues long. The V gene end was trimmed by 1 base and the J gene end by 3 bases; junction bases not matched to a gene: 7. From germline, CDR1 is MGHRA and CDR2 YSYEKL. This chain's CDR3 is CASSQAPTGASNEKLFF. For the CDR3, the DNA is TGCGCCAGCAGCCAAGCCCCGACAGGGGCCTCTAATGAAAAACTGTTTTTT.

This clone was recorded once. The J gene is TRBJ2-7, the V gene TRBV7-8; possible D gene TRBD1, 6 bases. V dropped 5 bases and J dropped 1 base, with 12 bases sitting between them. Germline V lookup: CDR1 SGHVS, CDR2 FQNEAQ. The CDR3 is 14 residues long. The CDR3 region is CASSLGGQSYEQYF. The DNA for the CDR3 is TGTGCCAGCAGCCTAGGAGGACAGTCCTACGAGCAGTACTTC.

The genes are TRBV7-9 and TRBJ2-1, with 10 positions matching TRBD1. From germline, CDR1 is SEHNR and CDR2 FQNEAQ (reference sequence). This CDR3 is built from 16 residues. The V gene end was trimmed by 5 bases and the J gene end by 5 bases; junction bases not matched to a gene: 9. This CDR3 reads CASSDHTGTGDNEQFF. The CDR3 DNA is TGTGCCAGCAGCGACCACACCGGGACAGGGGACAATGAGCAGTTCTTC.

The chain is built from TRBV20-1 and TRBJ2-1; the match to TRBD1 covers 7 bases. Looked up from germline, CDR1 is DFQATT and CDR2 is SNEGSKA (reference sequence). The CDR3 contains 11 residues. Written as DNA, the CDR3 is TGCAGCGGTGACAGGGACAATGAGCAGTTCTTC. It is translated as CSGDRDNEQFF.

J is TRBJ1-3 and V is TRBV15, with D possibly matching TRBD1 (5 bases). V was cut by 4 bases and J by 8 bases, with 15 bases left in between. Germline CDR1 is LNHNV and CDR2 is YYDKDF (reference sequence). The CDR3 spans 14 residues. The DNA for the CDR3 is TGTGCCACCAGCACCCACGGCGGGGGTGACACCATATATTTT. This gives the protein CATSTHGGGDTIYF.